This entry lists 31 T cell receptor beta chains sequenced from one sample in a study of cytomegalovirus exposure and HLA in healthy donors. This PCR relied on a set of 60 Vbeta primers and 13 Jbeta primers. Measured with immunoSEQ multiplex PCR; TCRdb has only the in-frame clones, and not every one. Of 210,000 or so clones listed, more than 75% are singletons. The sample consisted of PBMCs. Source of these receptors: a girl aged 2-10 years in good health and CMV-seronegative.

This chain links TRBV4-1 with TRBJ2-2; 10 nucleotides match TRBD1. CDR3 length: 17 residues. The germline V gene encodes CDR1 MGHRA and CDR2 YSYEKL. Trimming cost V 7 bases and J 4 bases; bases outside gene matches: 12. CDR3 amino acids: CASTRQGAGGSTGELFF. In DNA, the CDR3 is TGCGCCAGCACGCGACAGGGGGCGGGGGGTTCCACCGGGGAGCTGTTTTTT.

In DNA form, the CDR3 reads TGTGCCAGCAGTGAAGACCCGGGGGGGGGCACAGATACGCAGTATTTT. Translation: CASSEDPGGGTDTQYF. This rearrangement joins TRBV6-1 to TRBJ2-3, with 8 positions matching TRBD2. The germline CDR1 and CDR2 sequences are MNHNS and SASEGT. CDR3 length equals 16 residues. V dropped 1 base and J dropped 1; count of bases not matched to a gene: 4.

The chain employs TRBV5-1 and TRBJ2-7; 12 nucleotides match TRBD2. This CDR3 comprises 14 residues. Germline CDR1 SGHRS, CDR2 YFSETQ. V lost 4 bases, J lost 3 bases, and 2 bases stayed unmatched. DNA of the CDR3: TGCGCCAGCAGCGAGGGACTAGCGGGCTACGAGCAGTACTTC. Residues: CASSEGLAGYEQYF.

The chain combines TRBV19 with TRBJ2-7; 8 bases map to TRBD1. This CDR3 region has 16 residues. Trimming took 4 bases from V and 6 from J; bases not matched to a gene: 14. In germline, CDR1 is LNHDA, CDR2 SQIVND (reference sequence). This CDR3 reads CASSKLRTGYFSEQYF. The CDR3 nucleotides read TGTGCCAGTAGTAAGTTGAGGACAGGGTACTTCAGCGAGCAGTACTTC.

The V gene is TRBV4-2, the J gene TRBJ2-1, with D uncertain. Trimming stripped 0 bases from V and 6 bases from J, with 9 bases between. The germline V gene encodes CDR1 LGHNA and CDR2 YNFKEQ. The CDR3 contains 14 residues. CDR3 sequence reads: CASSQDLGRNEQFF. CDR3 nucleotides: TGTGCCAGCAGCCAAGACCTTGGGCGCAATGAGCAGTTCTTC.

CDR3 DNA: TGTGCCACCCCCCCGATGGGCAGCCTCTACGAGCAGTACTTC. Its protein product is CATPPMGSLYEQYF. The genes are TRBV6-1 and TRBJ2-5; D unclear. The J call is doubtful: the DNA matches TRBJ2-7 better. Looked up from germline, CDR1 is MNHNS and CDR2 is SASEGT. CDR3 length: 14 amino acids.

This clone was counted a few times. The rearrangement joins TRBV30 to TRBJ2-7; 7 nucleotides align to TRBD1. The CDR3 spans 13 residues. The germline gives CDR1 GTSNPN, CDR2 SVGIG (reference sequence). V lost 4 bases and J lost 1; bases outside the gene matches: 4. In nucleotides, the CDR3 is TGTGCCTGGACGGCAGGGGGATCCTACGAGCAGTACTTC. Amino acid sequence: CAWTAGGSYEQYF.

The chain uses TRBV4-1 and TRBJ1-1, with TRBD1 identical over 7 bases. Germline V gene sequence: CDR1 MGHRA, CDR2 YSYEKL. This CDR3 contains 17 residues. V gave up 0 bases and J gave up 0 bases; unmatched junction bases: 7. The CDR3 region is CASSQDLTGPMNTEAFF. The CDR3 DNA reads as TGCGCCAGCAGCCAAGACCTGACAGGGCCGATGAACACTGAAGCTTTCTTT.

The rearrangement links TRBV6-1 to TRBJ2-3; TRBD2 agrees at 7 bases. Looked up from germline, CDR1 is MNHNS and CDR2 is SASEGT. V gave up 4 bases and J gave up 2 bases; unmatched junction bases: 6. The CDR3 is 15 residues long. CDR3 DNA sequence: TGTGCCAGCAGTGTGGGGAGGGGCTCCACAGATACGCAGTATTTT. Translation: CASSVGRGSTDTQYF.

The chain employs TRBV6-5 and TRBJ1-6, with 9 bases lining up with TRBD1. Germline trimming cut 7 bases from V and 7 bases from J; bases unmatched to any gene: 2. CDR3 length: 13 amino acids. CDR1 and CDR2 from the germline V gene are MNHEY and SVGAGI. The CDR3 sequence: CASTGQGNSPLHF. DNA for the CDR3: TGTGCCAGCACCGGACAGGGGAATTCACCCCTCCACTTT.

The CDR3 DNA is TGTGCCAGTAGTACCCAGGGGGCGATGCCCTCCTACGAGCAGTACTTC. Protein: CASSTQGAMPSYEQYF. The gene calls are TRBV19 and TRBJ2-7; TRBD1 aligns across 8 bases. The CDR3 loop spans 16 amino acids. V shed 4 bases, J shed 0 bases, and the junction held 8 bases outside the gene matches. Germline assignment: CDR1 LNHDA and CDR2 SQIVND (reference sequence).

The gene calls are TRBV9 and TRBJ1-3; tentative D call: TRBD1 (5 bases). Per germline, CDR1 SGDLS and CDR2 YYNGEE. Trimming removed 2 bases from V and 4 bases from J, with 10 bases in between. The CDR3 length is 14 residues. In DNA form, the CDR3 reads TGTGCCAGCAGCGTCGGGGGTGACGGAAACACCATATATTTT. Amino acids: CASSVGGDGNTIYF.

The genes are TRBV5-4 and TRBJ2-1, with D tentatively TRBD1 (6 bases). Looked up from germline, CDR1 is SGHNT and CDR2 is YYREEE (reference sequence). The CDR3 totals 14 residues. The V end was cut by 4 bases, the J end by 3 bases, with 11 bases between. Here the CDR3 DNA reads TGTGCCAGCAGCCCGGGACAACGCTACAATGAGCAGTTCTTC. It specifies CASSPGQRYNEQFF.

This clone showed up just a few times. The J gene is TRBJ1-2, the V gene TRBV6-5; 7 nucleotides agree with TRBD1. Per germline, CDR1 MNHEY and CDR2 SVGAGI. The V gene end was trimmed by 6 bases and the J gene end by 4 bases; junction bases not matched to a gene: 5. This CDR3 has 13 amino acids. The CDR3 reads CASSRQGAYGYTF. The CDR3 DNA reads as TGTGCCAGCAGCCGACAGGGAGCCTATGGCTACACCTTC.

The rearrangement joins TRBV7-9 to TRBJ2-3; weak D call: TRBD1 (5 bases). Trimming left V 2 bases short and J 3 bases short, with 6 bases between. Germline values: CDR1 SEHNR, CDR2 FQNEAQ (reference sequence). CDR3 length: 13 amino acids. The CDR3 reads CASSLSGTDTQYF. The CDR3 bases are TGTGCCAGCAGCTTATCAGGGACAGATACGCAGTATTTT.

The chain employs TRBV15 and TRBJ2-1; D might be TRBD2 (5 bases). V was clipped by 1 base and J by 9 bases, with 7 bases between them. CDR3 length equals 12 residues. Germline assignment: CDR1 LNHNV and CDR2 YYDKDF (reference sequence). The chain's CDR3 is CATSRVRAEQFF. The CDR3, as DNA: TGTGCCACCAGCAGAGTGCGGGCTGAGCAGTTCTTC.

The chain employs TRBV2 and TRBJ1-5; D ambiguous. CDR3 length: 15 residues. Trimming removed 0 bases from V and 5 bases from J, with 11 bases in between. CDR1 is SNHLY and CDR2 is FYNNEI in the germline V gene. The CDR3 here is CASSEARKLDQPQHF. CDR3 DNA sequence: TGTGCCAGCAGTGAAGCGCGAAAACTAGATCAGCCCCAGCATTTT.

The CDR3: CASNPGYEENIQYF. The CDR3, as DNA: TGCGCCAGCAATCCGGGGTATGAGGAAAACATTCAGTACTTC. This chain links TRBV4-1 with TRBJ2-4, with a weak D call TRBD2 (5 bases). In germline, CDR1 is MGHRA, CDR2 YSYEKL. CDR3 length: 14 amino acids. The germline V and J ends were trimmed by 7 bases and 5 bases, with 15 bases remaining between them.

The CDR3 nucleotides read TGCGCCAGCAGCCAAGATGGGACTAGCGGGAGGATCTACACCGGGGAGCTGTTTTTT. Its translation is CASSQDGTSGRIYTGELFF. This rearrangement joins TRBV4-1 to TRBJ2-2; 15 nucleotides agree with TRBD2. J gave up 3 bases and V 0 bases, and 5 bases lay outside the gene matches. Germline values: CDR1 MGHRA, CDR2 YSYEKL. CDR3 length equals 19 residues.

This clone was observed a single time. The V and J genes are TRBV6-4 and TRBJ2-3, with 9 bases matching TRBD2. V trimming: 6 bases; J trimming: 0 bases; junction bases outside the gene matches: 10. CDR1 is MRHNA, CDR2 SNTAGT, per germline. The CDR3 length is 17 residues. This chain's CDR3 is CASRQHSGSPSTDTQYF. The DNA for the CDR3 is TGTGCCAGCAGGCAGCATAGCGGGAGCCCTAGCACAGATACGCAGTATTTT.

This clone was observed a single time. The genes are TRBV6-5 and TRBJ1-1; no clear D gene. Germline V gene lookup returns CDR1 MNHEY and CDR2 SVGAGI. The CDR3 has 13 amino acids. The V and J ends lost 2 bases and 0 bases respectively, with 4 bases between them. DNA for the CDR3: TGTGCCAGCAGTTACAGCATGAACACTGAAGCTTTCTTT. Its translation is CASSYSMNTEAFF.

CDR3 bases: TGCGCCAGCAGGATTCAGGGGTCCTACAATGAGCAGTTCTTC. Its protein product is CASRIQGSYNEQFF. The rearrangement links TRBV5-1 to TRBJ2-1; tentatively, D is TRBD1 (6 bases). This CDR3 spans 14 amino acids. V gave up 5 bases and J gave up 1 base, with 10 bases separating them. Germline CDR1 and CDR2: SGHRS and YFSETQ.

This clone appeared once. This rearrangement joins TRBV6-5 to TRBJ2-7; possibly TRBD1 for D (6 bases). The CDR3 sequence is 15 residues long. V lost 2 bases to trimming and J lost 6 bases, with 17 bases between them. CDR1 is MNHEY and CDR2 is SVGAGI in the germline V gene. The CDR3 DNA reads as TGTGCCAGCAGTTACCTTCGGCCAGGGGAGAGCGAGCAGTACTTC. Residues: CASSYLRPGESEQYF.

This chain joins TRBV12-5 and TRBJ1-3; D call uncertain. Per germline, CDR1 LGHNT and CDR2 FRNRAP. V was trimmed by 1 base and J by 10 bases, leaving 11 bases between them. This CDR3 is 13 amino acids long. CDR3 in DNA: TGTGCTAGTGGTTTGGACAGTTCTGTGACCATATATTTT. Translating it yields CASGLDSSVTIYF. The full variable domain, in which reference TRBV12-5 and TRBJ1-3 provide the parts outside the CDR3, is DARVTQTPRHKVTEMGQEVTMRCQPILGHNTVFWYRQTMMQGLELLAYFRNRAPLDDSGMPKDRFSAEMPDATLATLKIQPSEPRDSAVYFCASGLDSSVTIYFGEGSWLTVV.

In its sample, this clone was seen a few times. The V call is TRBV19, the J call TRBJ1-2; no firm D call. Trimming stripped 5 bases from V and 6 bases from J, with 10 bases between. This CDR3 spans 12 amino acids. The germline V gene encodes CDR1 LNHDA and CDR2 SQIVND (reference sequence). The CDR3 loop is CASSPGSDGYTF. The CDR3 DNA reads TGTGCCAGTAGTCCGGGGTCGGATGGCTACACCTTC.

The chain recombines TRBV4-1 with TRBJ1-2; no definite D call. Germline V gives CDR1 MGHRA, CDR2 YSYEKL. The length of the CDR3 is 14 residues. Deletions cut 1 base from V and 5 bases from J, with 11 bases between. CDR3 residues: CASSQVGWEYGYTF. The CDR3 nucleotides read TGCGCCAGCAGCCAAGTGGGATGGGAGTATGGCTACACCTTC.

This clone was counted a single time. The gene calls are TRBV7-9 and TRBJ2-7; 10 nucleotides match TRBD2. Germline values: CDR1 SEHNR, CDR2 FQNEAQ (reference sequence). CDR3 length: 14 amino acids. V lost 4 bases, J lost 9 bases, and 9 bases stayed unmatched. CDR3 region: CASSSSLAGVGQYF. The CDR3 DNA is TGTGCCAGCAGCTCAAGCCTAGCGGGAGTGGGGCAGTACTTC.

Notes on this clone: This specimen includes other DNA sequences encoding the same CDR3. This chain links TRBV5-1 with TRBJ1-5; D is unresolved. The CDR3 covers 13 residues. V shed 0 bases and J shed 4 bases, with 5 bases lying between them. The germline V gene encodes CDR1 SGHRS and CDR2 YFSETQ. This CDR3 reads CASSLGQNQPQHF. CDR3 DNA: TGCGCCAGCAGCTTGGGACAAAATCAGCCCCAGCATTTT.

The chain is built from TRBV2 and TRBJ2-1; 8 bases match TRBD2. This CDR3 has 15 residues. Germline V lookup: CDR1 SNHLY, CDR2 FYNNEI. J gave up 2 bases and V 1 base, and 1 base lay outside the gene matches. CDR3 DNA: TGTGCCAGCAGTGAAGAACTAGCGGCCTACAATGAGCAGTTCTTC. Residues: CASSEELAAYNEQFF.

J is TRBJ1-2 and V is TRBV7-2, with D maybe TRBD1 (6 bases). In germline, CDR1 is SGHTA, CDR2 FQGNSA. The CDR3 loop spans 14 amino acids. Trimming pared 5 bases from V and 4 bases from J, leaving 14 bases between. CDR3 amino acids: CASSPAGGGYGYTF. The CDR3 DNA reads TGTGCCAGCAGCCCAGCGGGAGGGGGCTATGGCTACACCTTC.

The chain is built from TRBV4-1 and TRBJ1-2, with D unresolved. Germline lookup yields CDR1 MGHRA and CDR2 YSYEKL. The V end lost 0 bases, the J end lost 7 bases, and 15 bases lay between the germline ends. The CDR3 contains 15 residues. The CDR3 loop reads CASSQETPGMGGYTF. Here the CDR3 DNA reads TGCGCCAGCAGCCAAGAAACCCCAGGAATGGGTGGCTACACCTTC.